Each of the 9 T cell receptor beta chains below was sequenced from the same sample in a study of control samples from healthy donors and cancer patients. The table came from immunoSEQ multiplex PCR; TCRdb's copy has only in-frame clones and leaves some out. The repertoire holds some 100,000 clones, with roughly 88% as singletons. The specimen sequenced was blood. Receptors were obtained from a man aged 30 to 39 in good health.

J is TRBJ2-5 and V is TRBV24-1; 12 bases align to TRBD1. V gave up 3 bases and J gave up 4 bases; unmatched junction bases: 5. This CDR3 spans 16 amino acids. Germline lookup yields CDR1 KGHDR and CDR2 SFDVKD. Written as DNA, the CDR3 is TGTGCCACCAGTGATCCGGGACAGGGGGCCTTAGAGACCCAGTACTTC. Protein: CATSDPGQGALETQYF.

This clone was recorded a few times. The chain employs TRBV29-1 and TRBJ1-2; 7 bases agree with TRBD1. The V and J ends lost 3 bases and 4 bases, in that order; junction bases with no gene match: 8. CDR3 size: 14 residues. The V gene's germline CDR1 is SQVTM and CDR2 ANQGSEA. The CDR3 sequence: CSVDPRQGRYGYTF. The CDR3 region has the DNA TGCAGCGTTGACCCCCGACAGGGTCGCTATGGCTACACCTTC.

The rearrangement joins TRBV18 to TRBJ2-6; 8 bases are a match to TRBD1. After removal of 3 bases from V and 3 bases from J, the junction contained 1 base not matched to a gene. Germline loops: CDR1 KGHSH, CDR2 LQKENI. This CDR3 comprises 15 residues. The CDR3 nucleotides are TGTGCCAGCTCACCCGACAGGGGTGGGGCCAACGTCCTGACTTTC. This codes for CASSPDRGGANVLTF.

This chain uses TRBV7-2 with TRBJ1-1, with TRBD1 matching 9 bases. Trimming cost V 4 bases and J 4 bases; bases outside gene matches: 4. Germline V CDR1 and CDR2: SGHTA, FQGNSA. The CDR3 runs to 14 residues. The CDR3 loop reads CASSYRGPVTEAFF. Here the CDR3 DNA reads TGTGCCAGCAGCTACAGGGGGCCGGTCACTGAAGCTTTCTTT.

This chain uses TRBV24-1 with TRBJ2-1; possibly TRBD2 for D (6 bases). The CDR3 loop spans 15 amino acids. Germline V lookup: CDR1 KGHDR, CDR2 SFDVKD. Trimming shortened V by 6 bases and J by 0 bases, and 11 bases separated the two germline ends. CDR3 sequence (DNA): TGTGCCACCAGTAGACGGGAGAGCTCCTACAATGAGCAGTTCTTC. Protein sequence: CATSRRESSYNEQFF.

The rearrangement joins TRBV3-1 (or the pseudogene TRBV3-2) to TRBJ2-1; D remains ambiguous. The V and J ends lost 2 bases and 0 bases respectively, with 8 bases between them. Germline V gene lookup returns CDR1 LGHDT and CDR2 YNNKEL (reference sequence). CDR3 size: 15 residues. In DNA form, the CDR3 reads TGTGCCAGCAGCCAAAGGGCGACCTCCTACAATGAGCAGTTCTTC. Its protein is CASSQRATSYNEQFF.

The chain combines TRBV3-1 (or the pseudogene TRBV3-2) with TRBJ1-1, with no clear D. Germline-derived CDR1 and CDR2 are LGHDT and YNNKEL (reference sequence). Trimming left V 5 bases short and J 4 bases short, with 14 bases between. This CDR3 is 14 amino acids long. CDR3 residues: CASSFGPEGTEAFF. CDR3 nucleotides: TGTGCCAGCAGCTTCGGGCCTGAGGGCACTGAAGCTTTCTTT.

The chain employs TRBV19 and TRBJ1-1; D gene unclear. There are 15 residues in the CDR3. Germline loops: CDR1 LNHDA, CDR2 SQIVND (reference sequence). Trimming took off 1 base at V and 6 bases at J, with 15 bases between the two ends. CDR3 region: CASSIGEVLTSEAFF. The DNA of the CDR3 is TGTGCCAGTAGTATAGGGGAGGTTCTGACCTCTGAAGCTTTCTTT. The entire variable domain, with the rest obtained from reference TRBV19 and TRBJ1-1, is as follows: DGGITQSPKYLFRKEGQNVTLSCEQNLNHDAMYWYRQDPGQGLRLIYYSQIVNDFQKGDIAEGYSVSREKKESFPLTVTSAQKNPTAFYLCASSIGEVLTSEAFFGQGTRLTVV.

This rearrangement joins TRBV18 to TRBJ2-3; the match to TRBD2 covers 7 bases. V was clipped by 0 bases and J by 4 bases; unmatched bases: 7. Germline CDR1 reads KGHSH; CDR2 reads LQKENI. This CDR3 is built from 16 residues. CDR3 amino acids: CASSPPGGSLPDTQYF. The DNA of the CDR3 is TGTGCCAGCTCACCACCTGGCGGGAGTCTCCCAGATACGCAGTATTTT.